The rows below give T cell receptor beta chains drawn from one sample of a study of T cells in localized non-small cell lung cancer. The table came from immunoSEQ multiplex PCR; TCRdb's copy has only in-frame clones and leaves some out. The sample holds roughly 25,000 clones; around 90% are singletons and the top ten take roughly 15%. The input for sequencing was peripheral blood, taken before any cancer treatment. These receptors were obtained from a man aged 40-75 years with stage III squamous cell lung carcinoma. CDR3s include the opening cysteine and the closing phenylalanine or tryptophan. Each record gives: clone size, D gene, J gene, V gene, CDR3 protein, CDR3 DNA. The D gene is left open where the match is weak. Not all rows give a size; the values are once, few, many and, for expanded clones, a class.

abundance: -
d_gene: -
j_gene: TRBJ1-3
v_gene: TRBV18
CDR3aa: CASSRQQGVVSGNTIYF
CDR3nt: TGTGCCAGCTCACGGCAACAGGGCGTAGTTTCTGGAAACACCATATATTTT

abundance: -
d_gene: -
j_gene: TRBJ1-3
v_gene: TRBV18
CDR3aa: CASSPADQGNGNTIYF
CDR3nt: TGTGCCAGCTCACCAGCGGATCAGGGGAACGGAAACACCATATATTTT

abundance: -
d_gene: TRBD1
j_gene: TRBJ2-3
v_gene: TRBV5-1
CDR3aa: CASSLARTGGSDTQYF
CDR3nt: TGCGCCAGCAGCTTGGCCCGGACAGGGGGAAGTGATACGCAGTATTTT

abundance: once
d_gene: -
j_gene: TRBJ2-4
v_gene: TRBV27
CDR3aa: CASSLGLQGNGAKNIQYF
CDR3nt: TGTGCCAGCAGTTTAGGGCTACAGGGAAATGGGGCCAAAAACATTCAGTACTTC

abundance: -
d_gene: -
j_gene: TRBJ2-7
v_gene: TRBV27
CDR3aa: CASSLRGSIYEQYF
CDR3nt: TGTGCCAGCAGTCTCAGGGGAAGTATTTACGAGCAGTACTTC

abundance: -
d_gene: -
j_gene: TRBJ2-3
v_gene: TRBV7-9
CDR3aa: CASSSPANDTQYF
CDR3nt: TGTGCCAGCAGCTCGCCCGCGAATGATACGCAGTATTTT

abundance: -
d_gene: TRBD1
j_gene: TRBJ1-1
v_gene: TRBV9
CDR3aa: CASSVLTGKYTEAFF
CDR3nt: TGTGCCAGCAGCGTCCTGACAGGGAAGTACACTGAAGCTTTCTTT

abundance: -
d_gene: TRBD2
j_gene: TRBJ2-3
v_gene: TRBV10-3
CDR3aa: CAISQGLAGSGTDTQYF
CDR3nt: TGTGCCATCAGCCAGGGACTAGCGGGGTCTGGCACAGATACGCAGTATTTT

abundance: -
d_gene: -
j_gene: TRBJ2-7
v_gene: TRBV6-6
CDR3aa: CASSALGYEQYF
CDR3nt: TGTGCCAGCAGTGCACTCGGTTACGAGCAGTACTTC

abundance: -
d_gene: TRBD2
j_gene: TRBJ2-2
v_gene: TRBV6-5
CDR3aa: CASSYSGLAPIGELFF
CDR3nt: TGTGCCAGCAGTTACTCGGGACTAGCGCCGATCGGGGAGCTGTTTTTT

abundance: -
d_gene: -
j_gene: TRBJ2-3
v_gene: TRBV5-6
CDR3aa: CASSLWAGLTQYF
CDR3nt: TGTGCCAGCAGCTTGTGGGCGGGCCTTACGCAGTATTTT

abundance: -
d_gene: TRBD2
j_gene: TRBJ2-5
v_gene: TRBV6-5
CDR3aa: CASSLLAGGRETQYF
CDR3nt: TGTGCCAGCAGTCTCCTAGCGGGGGGACGGGAGACCCAGTACTTC

abundance: -
d_gene: -
j_gene: TRBJ2-4
v_gene: TRBV28
CDR3aa: CASSFSVAKNIQYF
CDR3nt: TGTGCCAGCAGTTTCTCGGTAGCCAAAAACATTCAGTACTTC

abundance: -
d_gene: -
j_gene: TRBJ2-7
v_gene: TRBV20-1
CDR3aa: CSARDSDEQYF
CDR3nt: TGCAGTGCTAGGGATAGCGACGAGCAGTACTTC

abundance: -
d_gene: TRBD1
j_gene: TRBJ2-1
v_gene: TRBV27
CDR3aa: CASSLAGQGFGEQFF
CDR3nt: TGTGCCAGCAGTTTAGCCGGACAGGGGTTTGGTGAGCAGTTCTTC

abundance: -
d_gene: TRBD1
j_gene: TRBJ2-7
v_gene: TRBV28
CDR3aa: CASRNRDRDEQYF
CDR3nt: TGTGCCAGCAGAAACCGGGACAGGGACGAGCAGTACTTC

abundance: -
d_gene: -
j_gene: TRBJ1-1
v_gene: TRBV5-6
CDR3aa: CASSLVSSRTNTEAFF
CDR3nt: TGTGCCAGCAGCTTGGTTTCGAGCCGGACGAACACTGAAGCTTTCTTT

abundance: -
d_gene: TRBD1
j_gene: TRBJ1-6
v_gene: TRBV30
CDR3aa: CAWKSWTGQSPLHF
CDR3nt: TGTGCCTGGAAGTCGTGGACAGGGCAATCACCCCTCCACTTT

abundance: -
d_gene: -
j_gene: TRBJ1-2
v_gene: TRBV6-4
CDR3aa: CASSAFGGRDYGYTF
CDR3nt: TGTGCCAGCAGTGCCTTCGGAGGAAGGGACTATGGCTACACCTTC

abundance: few
d_gene: -
j_gene: TRBJ2-3
v_gene: TRBV28
CDR3aa: CATLSPQLGTDTQYF
CDR3nt: TGTGCCACTCTGAGCCCCCAGTTAGGAACAGATACGCAGTATTTT

abundance: -
d_gene: TRBD2
j_gene: TRBJ2-2
v_gene: TRBV6-4
CDR3aa: CASSTTSGGANGELFF
CDR3nt: TGTGCCAGCAGTACGACTAGCGGGGGGGCCAACGGGGAGCTGTTTTTT

abundance: once
d_gene: -
j_gene: TRBJ2-7
v_gene: TRBV5-1
CDR3aa: CASRQGENEQYF
CDR3nt: TGCGCCAGCAGACAGGGAGAGAACGAGCAGTACTTC

abundance: -
d_gene: TRBD2
j_gene: TRBJ2-7
v_gene: TRBV11-2
CDR3aa: CASSLAGGSPLEQYF
CDR3nt: TGTGCCAGCAGCTTAGCGGGGGGGTCCCCTCTCGAGCAGTACTTC

abundance: -
d_gene: -
j_gene: TRBJ1-5
v_gene: TRBV7-9
CDR3aa: CASSLNRDQPQHF
CDR3nt: TGTGCCAGCAGCTTGAACAGGGATCAGCCCCAGCATTTT

abundance: -
d_gene: -
j_gene: TRBJ2-5
v_gene: TRBV11-2
CDR3aa: CASSFSDGGTQYF
CDR3nt: TGTGCCAGCAGCTTCTCGGACGGGGGGACCCAGTACTTC

abundance: -
d_gene: -
j_gene: TRBJ2-1
v_gene: TRBV14
CDR3aa: CASSQGLPSAIYNEQFF
CDR3nt: TGTGCCAGCAGCCAAGGACTCCCGAGCGCGATTTACAATGAGCAGTTCTTC

abundance: -
d_gene: -
j_gene: TRBJ1-1
v_gene: TRBV7-7
CDR3aa: CASSLPTNVNTEAFF
CDR3nt: TGTGCCAGCAGCTTACCTACGAACGTGAACACTGAAGCTTTCTTT

abundance: -
d_gene: TRBD1
j_gene: TRBJ2-2
v_gene: TRBV27
CDR3aa: CASTLDRLNTGELFF
CDR3nt: TGTGCCAGCACCCTGGACAGGCTGAACACCGGGGAGCTGTTTTTT

abundance: -
d_gene: -
j_gene: TRBJ1-6
v_gene: TRBV11-2
CDR3aa: CASSPRSKDSPLHF
CDR3nt: TGTGCCAGCAGCCCTCGTTCCAAGGATTCACCCCTCCACTTT

abundance: -
d_gene: -
j_gene: TRBJ2-2
v_gene: TRBV5-1
CDR3aa: CASSLEELASGELFF
CDR3nt: TGCGCCAGCAGCCTAGAGGAACTGGCGTCCGGGGAGCTGTTTTTT

abundance: -
d_gene: -
j_gene: TRBJ2-7
v_gene: TRBV6-5
CDR3aa: CASSSTSYEQYF
CDR3nt: TGTGCCAGCAGTTCCACTAGCTACGAGCAGTACTTC

abundance: -
d_gene: TRBD2
j_gene: TRBJ2-4
v_gene: TRBV10-3
CDR3aa: CAIRQGLAENIQYF
CDR3nt: TGTGCCATCAGACAGGGACTAGCGGAAAACATTCAGTACTTC

abundance: -
d_gene: TRBD1
j_gene: TRBJ2-5
v_gene: TRBV5-1
CDR3aa: CASSSEGQGETQYF
CDR3nt: TGCGCCAGCAGCTCGGAGGGACAGGGAGAGACCCAGTACTTC

abundance: -
d_gene: -
j_gene: TRBJ2-2
v_gene: TRBV28
CDR3aa: CASSFVSGELFF
CDR3nt: TGTGCCAGCAGTTTTGTGTCCGGGGAGCTGTTTTTT

abundance: -
d_gene: TRBD2
j_gene: TRBJ2-1
v_gene: TRBV4-3
CDR3aa: CASSQTSGGDREQFF
CDR3nt: TGCGCCAGCAGCCAGACTAGCGGGGGGGATCGCGAGCAGTTCTTC

abundance: once
d_gene: -
j_gene: TRBJ2-4
v_gene: TRBV29-1
CDR3aa: CSVEEQLIQYF
CDR3nt: TGCAGCGTTGAAGAGCAGCTCATTCAGTACTTC

abundance: -
d_gene: -
j_gene: TRBJ2-3
v_gene: TRBV6-1
CDR3aa: CASSELSGGRTDTQYF
CDR3nt: TGTGCCAGCAGTGAGTTAAGCGGCGGCAGGACAGATACGCAGTATTTT

abundance: once
d_gene: TRBD1
j_gene: TRBJ1-1
v_gene: TRBV30
CDR3aa: CAWSRDRERNTEAFF
CDR3nt: TGTGCCTGGAGTAGGGACAGGGAGAGGAACACTGAAGCTTTCTTT

abundance: -
d_gene: -
j_gene: TRBJ2-1
v_gene: TRBV5-6
CDR3aa: CASSHLRNRSYNEQFF
CDR3nt: TGTGCCAGCAGCCACTTACGTAATCGCTCCTACAATGAGCAGTTCTTC

abundance: -
d_gene: -
j_gene: TRBJ1-1
v_gene: TRBV11-2
CDR3aa: CASSLVTGNTEAFF
CDR3nt: TGTGCCAGCAGCTTAGTGACAGGGAACACTGAAGCTTTCTTT

abundance: -
d_gene: TRBD1
j_gene: TRBJ2-2
v_gene: TRBV4-1
CDR3aa: CASSRTGTGARSANTGELFF
CDR3nt: TGCGCCAGCAGCCGAACCGGGACAGGGGCCCGCTCGGCGAACACCGGGGAGCTGTTTTTT

abundance: -
d_gene: -
j_gene: TRBJ2-2
v_gene: TRBV14
CDR3aa: CASSQGRTDNTGELFF
CDR3nt: TGTGCCAGCAGCCAAGGAAGGACAGACAACACCGGGGAGCTGTTTTTT

abundance: -
d_gene: -
j_gene: TRBJ2-7
v_gene: TRBV5-6
CDR3aa: CASSLGAYEQYF
CDR3nt: TGTGCCAGCAGCTTGGGGGCCTACGAGCAGTACTTC

abundance: -
d_gene: TRBD2
j_gene: TRBJ2-7
v_gene: TRBV10-2
CDR3aa: CASMTSGSYEQYF
CDR3nt: TGCGCCAGCATGACTAGCGGGTCCTACGAGCAGTACTTC

abundance: -
d_gene: TRBD1
j_gene: TRBJ1-5
v_gene: TRBV4-3
CDR3aa: CASSQSRLGQGQPQHF
CDR3nt: TGCGCCAGCAGCCAAAGTCGGCTCGGACAGGGTCAGCCCCAGCATTTT